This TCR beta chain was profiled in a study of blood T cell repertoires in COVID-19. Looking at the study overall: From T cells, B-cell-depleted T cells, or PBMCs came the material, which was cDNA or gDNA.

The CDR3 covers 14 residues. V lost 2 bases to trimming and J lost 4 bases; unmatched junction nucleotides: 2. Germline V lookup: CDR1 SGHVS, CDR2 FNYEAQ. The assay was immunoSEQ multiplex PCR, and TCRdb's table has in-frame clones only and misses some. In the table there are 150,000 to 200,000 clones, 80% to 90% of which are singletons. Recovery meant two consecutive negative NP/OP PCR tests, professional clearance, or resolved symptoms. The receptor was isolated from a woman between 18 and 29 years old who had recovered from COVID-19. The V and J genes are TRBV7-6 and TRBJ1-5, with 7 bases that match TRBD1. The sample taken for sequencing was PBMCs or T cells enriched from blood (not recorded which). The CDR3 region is CASSLRGLNQPQHF. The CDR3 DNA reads TGTGCCAGCAGCTTAAGGGGGCTGAATCAGCCCCAGCATTTT.